The clone carrying this T cell receptor beta chain has a handful of counts. Treatment of any kind had been given to no patient before thyroid surgery. This entry comes from a study of metastatic and nonmetastatic thyroid tumors. Study-wide context: Samples came from malignant and benign thyroid patients, and repertoires were compared across blood and tumor or nodule tissue.

TCRdb used MiXCR to call clones anew from the PCR reads. This table has 15,000 to 20,000 clones, around 14% appearing once. The receptor was isolated from a female donor with papillary thyroid cancer or a benign thyroid nodule (not recorded which). Some clones in this sample may be carry-over from other donors' samples. Material for sequencing was blood.

CDR3 sequence (DNA): TGTGCCAGCAGCGCCGGAAACACCATATATTTT. As protein: CASSAGNTIYF. The chain links TRBV6-1 to TRBJ1-3, with unresolved D. The germline V gene has CDR1 MNHNS and CDR2 SASEGT. This CDR3 is built from 11 residues. V dropped 6 bases and J dropped 4 bases, with 4 bases sitting between them.